The 31 T cell receptor beta chains below were found in one sample sequenced in a study of blood T cell repertoires in COVID-19. Sequenced by immunoSEQ multiplex PCR; TCRdb stores in-frame clones only, minus some. The table records some 210,000 clones, about 91% of them present only once. Sequenced input: PBMCs or T cells enriched from blood (not recorded which). Receptors originate from a young man with acute COVID-19.

The chain is built from TRBV7-9 and TRBJ2-2; 7 nucleotides line up with TRBD2. CDR3 length: 14 amino acids. Trimming removed 5 bases from V and 7 bases from J; junction bases left unmatched: 7. Per the germline V gene, CDR1 is SEHNR and CDR2 is FQNEAQ (reference sequence). The CDR3 DNA sequence: TGTGCCAGCAGCCCCCGGGGGGAGGACGGGGAGCTGTTTTTT. Its translation: CASSPRGEDGELFF.

This chain joins TRBV11-1 and TRBJ2-5, with a weak D call TRBD2 (6 bases). Germline-derived CDR1 and CDR2 are SGHAT and FQDESV (reference sequence). Trimming took 1 base from V and 5 from J, leaving 11 bases between them. The CDR3 length is 14 residues. The CDR3 region is CASSLGAGRETQYF. The CDR3 DNA is TGTGCCAGCAGCTTAGGGGCGGGGCGCGAGACCCAGTACTTC. Complete variable domain (other parts from reference TRBV11-1 and TRBJ2-5): EAEVAQSPRYKITEKSQAVAFWCDPISGHATLYWYRQILGQGPELLVQFQDESVVDDSQLPKDRFSAERLKGVDSTLKIQPAELGDSAMYLCASSLGAGRETQYFGPGTRLLVL.

V usage is TRBV4-1 and J usage is TRBJ1-3; D gene uncertain. The CDR3 has 15 residues. Germline values: CDR1 MGHRA, CDR2 YSYEKL. Trimming stripped 0 bases from V and 0 bases from J, with 6 bases between. Here the CDR3 DNA reads TGCGCCAGCAGCCAAGATAGAGACTCTGGAAACACCATATATTTT. Protein sequence: CASSQDRDSGNTIYF.

The chain uses TRBV27 and TRBJ1-3; D gene unclear. Germline values: CDR1 MNHEY, CDR2 SMNVEV (reference sequence). CDR3 length equals 14 residues. V lost 5 bases, J lost 0 bases, and 8 bases lay in between. The CDR3 nucleotides read TGTGCCAGCAGTGCTATGAACTCTGGAAACACCATATATTTT. This sequence encodes CASSAMNSGNTIYF.

The CDR3 is CASKNRRDGNEQFF. The CDR3 nucleotides read TGTGCCAGCAAAAACCGGCGGGATGGCAATGAGCAGTTCTTC. V is TRBV21-1 and J is TRBJ2-1; the table's D call, TRBD2, has no DNA check behind it. TRBV21-1 is deemed a pseudogene. The CDR3 is 14 residues long.

This sequence joins TRBV4-1 and TRBJ1-6, with unresolved D. CDR1 MGHRA and CDR2 YSYEKL come from the germline V gene. CDR3 length: 15 amino acids. Trimming shortened V by 0 bases and J by 7 bases, and 10 bases separated the two germline ends. The CDR3 is CASSQEWTGNSPLHF. CDR3 nucleotide sequence: TGCGCCAGCAGCCAAGAGTGGACGGGGAATTCACCCCTCCACTTT.

This rearrangement joins TRBV25-1 to TRBJ2-7; TRBD1 is a possible D gene (6 bases). V was trimmed by 3 bases and J by 3 bases, leaving 24 bases between them. The CDR3 spans 18 residues. Looked up from germline, CDR1 is MGHDK and CDR2 is SYGVNS. The CDR3 DNA reads as TGTGCCAGCAGTGATAACCCGGTCGGGCTCAGGGGCCTCTACGAGCAGTACTTC. It is translated as CASSDNPVGLRGLYEQYF.

The CDR3 DNA is TGTGCCAGCTCACTGACTAGCGGAGTAGTAGATACGCAGTATTTT. Protein product: CASSLTSGVVDTQYF. The gene calls are TRBV18 and TRBJ2-3; TRBD2 matches 9 bases. Germline CDR1 is KGHSH and CDR2 is LQKENI. Trimming at V came to 4 bases and at J to 5 bases, leaving 7 bases not matched to a gene. This CDR3 has 15 residues.

The chain is built from TRBV10-2 and TRBJ2-3; D unresolved. The CDR3 covers 11 residues. CDR1 and CDR2 from the germline V gene are WSHSY and SAAADI. Trimming removed 11 bases at V and 4 bases at J, with 10 bases between. CDR3 nucleotides: TGCGCCTCATCAGAGGCAGATACGCAGTATTTT. Protein product: CASSEADTQYF.

This chain joins TRBV5-4 and TRBJ2-7; TRBD2 matches at 8 bases. This CDR3 comprises 15 residues. V gave up 4 bases and J gave up 2 bases; unmatched junction bases: 8. Germline loops: CDR1 SGHNT, CDR2 YYREEE (reference sequence). The CDR3 here is CASSLTGGATYEQYF. The CDR3 DNA reads as TGTGCCAGCAGCCTGACGGGGGGGGCCACCTACGAGCAGTACTTC. Variable domain in full (rest from reference TRBV5-4 and TRBJ2-7): ETGVTQSPTHLIKTRGQQVTLRCSSQSGHNTVSWYQQALGQGPQFIFQYYREEENGRGNFPPRFSGLQFPNYSSELNVNALELDDSALYLCASSLTGGATYEQYFGPGTRLTVT.

CDR3 in amino acids: CASTRTSPSYEQYF. In DNA form, the CDR3 reads TGTGCCAGCACCAGGACTAGCCCATCCTACGAGCAGTACTTC. The chain links TRBV7-2 to TRBJ2-7; 8 bases line up with TRBD2. CDR3 size: 14 residues. CDR1 is SGHTA, CDR2 FQGNSA, per germline. Trimming cost V 7 bases and J 1 base; bases outside gene matches: 6.

J is TRBJ2-1 and V is TRBV27, with D perhaps TRBD1 (6 bases). V shed 8 bases and J shed 6 bases, with 20 bases lying between them. The length of the CDR3 is 15 residues. CDR1 is MNHEY, CDR2 SMNVEV, per germline (reference sequence). The CDR3 reads CASFSIRGVPNEQFF. As DNA, the CDR3 is TGTGCCAGCTTCTCCATCAGGGGTGTCCCCAATGAGCAGTTCTTC.

This rearrangement joins TRBV7-2 to TRBJ1-1, with 7 bases matching TRBD1. V lost 1 base and J lost 3; bases outside the gene matches: 8. This CDR3 contains 16 residues. Germline V gives CDR1 SGHTA, CDR2 FQGNSA. CDR3 DNA: TGTGCCAGCAGCTTAGAATCGGGACAGCTCTACACTGAAGCTTTCTTT. It codes for CASSLESGQLYTEAFF.

This chain connects TRBV7-2 to TRBJ1-1; D might be TRBD1 (6 bases). The CDR3 has 14 residues. Between the trimmed V and J ends, which lost 5 bases and 3 bases, there was a span of 13 bases. Germline V gives CDR1 SGHTA, CDR2 FQGNSA. Here the CDR3 DNA reads TGTGCCAGCAGCCGCGAACAGGGACACACTGAAGCTTTCTTT. It yields the protein CASSREQGHTEAFF.

The chain links TRBV3-1 (or the pseudogene TRBV3-2) to TRBJ2-7; D gene unclear. Germline V gene sequence: CDR1 LGHDT, CDR2 YNNKEL (reference sequence). The V and J ends lost 0 bases and 4 bases respectively, with 4 bases between them. The CDR3 sequence is 12 residues long. For the CDR3, the DNA is TGTGCCAGCAGCCAAGATCTATACGAGCAGTACTTC. Residues: CASSQDLYEQYF.

V is TRBV7-9 and J is TRBJ2-7; 9 positions agree with TRBD1. Losses at the gene ends were 4 bases for V and 1 base for J; bases not matched to a gene: 8. The CDR3 covers 16 residues. Germline values: CDR1 SEHNR, CDR2 FQNEAQ (reference sequence). The CDR3 loop is CASSSQDRGPSYEQYF. In DNA, the CDR3 is TGTGCCAGCAGCTCCCAGGACAGGGGCCCATCCTACGAGCAGTACTTC.

This clone has just one count. The chain recombines TRBV28 with TRBJ1-2; 7 nucleotides align to TRBD1. Trimming took 6 bases from V and 4 from J; bases not matched to a gene: 5. CDR3 length: 13 amino acids. The germline V gene has CDR1 MDHEN and CDR2 SYDVKM. CDR3 DNA: TGTGCCAGCAGGCTCGGGACAGTCTATGGCTACACCTTC. Translating it yields CASRLGTVYGYTF.

The V and J genes are TRBV30 and TRBJ2-3; TRBD1 is a possible D gene (6 bases). Germline assignment: CDR1 GTSNPN and CDR2 SVGIG (reference sequence). The germline V and J ends were trimmed by 0 bases and 5 bases, with 12 bases remaining between them. CDR3 length equals 14 residues. CDR3 loop: CAWSVGGGKDTQYF. In DNA form, the CDR3 reads TGTGCCTGGAGTGTAGGGGGTGGTAAAGATACGCAGTATTTT.

The chain carries TRBV27 and TRBJ1-1; TRBD1 agrees at 7 bases. The junction had 1 base not matched to a gene; V was cut back by 2 bases and J by 1 base. The CDR3 contains 14 residues. The germline V gene encodes CDR1 MNHEY and CDR2 SMNVEV (reference sequence). DNA for the CDR3: TGTGCCAGCAGTTTAGGGACAGCGAACACTGAAGCTTTCTTT. Translated: CASSLGTANTEAFF.

This chain links TRBV27 with TRBJ2-1, with D perhaps TRBD2 (6 bases). V lost 3 bases and J 6 bases, leaving 9 bases between the germline ends. Per germline, CDR1 MNHEY and CDR2 SMNVEV (reference sequence). The CDR3 is made up of 13 amino acids. The CDR3 region is CASSLNSGNEQFF. The DNA for the CDR3 is TGTGCCAGCAGTTTGAATAGCGGCAATGAGCAGTTCTTC.

The chain recombines TRBV5-5 with TRBJ1-2; TRBD1 is a possible D gene (5 bases). The CDR3 runs to 15 residues. The germline V gene has CDR1 SGHKS and CDR2 YYEKEE (reference sequence). V was cut by 0 bases and J by 1 base, with 10 bases left in between. The CDR3 coding sequence is TGTGCCAGCAGCTTGGGACAGCTAAATAACTATGGCTACACCTTC. The encoded protein is CASSLGQLNNYGYTF.

This clone was found a few times. V and J are TRBV6-2 or TRBV6-3 and TRBJ1-2, with D unresolved. Germline-derived CDR1 and CDR2 are MNHEY and SVGEGT. This CDR3 is built from 14 residues. Trimming left V 2 bases short and J 0 bases short, with 7 bases between. CDR3 nucleotides: TGTGCCAGCAGTTACGAGAACCCTAACTATGGCTACACCTTC. The encoded protein is CASSYENPNYGYTF.

CDR3 sequence (DNA): TGCGCCAGCAGTGATCCCGGGACAGGGGATGAAAAACTGTTTTTT. Protein sequence: CASSDPGTGDEKLFF. The rearrangement uses TRBV10-1 and TRBJ1-4, with 10 bases matching TRBD1. Germline V lookup: CDR1 WNHNN, CDR2 SYGVQD (reference sequence). J gave up 6 bases and V 3 bases, and 4 bases lay outside the gene matches. The length of the CDR3 is 15 residues.

The rearrangement links TRBV12-3 or TRBV12-4 to TRBJ1-5; D ambiguous. Between the trimmed V and J ends, which lost 6 bases and 9 bases, there was a span of 15 bases. The length of the CDR3 is 13 residues. The CDR3 loop reads CASRLTLRGPQHF. In DNA, the CDR3 is TGTGCCAGCAGACTAACACTACGGGGGCCCCAGCATTTT.

The chain carries TRBV10-3 and TRBJ2-7; 8 bases match TRBD2. The CDR3 runs to 13 residues. J was trimmed by 6 bases and V by 2 bases; bases with no gene match: 3. Germline CDR1 is ENHRY and CDR2 is SYGVKD. CDR3 loop: CAISEVGRAEQYF. In nucleotides, the CDR3 is TGTGCCATCAGTGAGGTCGGGAGGGCCGAGCAGTACTTC.

This clone was recorded only once. The chain joins TRBV24-1 to TRBJ2-5; weak D call: TRBD1 (5 bases). V lost 2 bases to trimming and J lost 5 bases, with 14 bases between them. Germline CDR1 and CDR2: KGHDR and SFDVKD. The CDR3 has 15 residues. The CDR3: CATSDSDWGEETQYF. The CDR3 coding sequence is TGTGCCACCAGTGATTCCGACTGGGGCGAGGAGACCCAGTACTTC.

This clone has a handful of counts. The CDR3 bases are TGTGCCAGCAGCGTACGGGGAAGCTCCTACAATGAGCAGTTCTTC. It yields the protein CASSVRGSSYNEQFF. V usage is TRBV9 and J usage is TRBJ2-1; D may be TRBD2 (5 bases). V was clipped by 1 base and J by 0 bases, with 8 bases between them. The length of the CDR3 is 15 residues. The germline V gene has CDR1 SGDLS and CDR2 YYNGEE.

V usage is TRBV30 and J usage is TRBJ1-1; 7 nucleotides agree with TRBD1. Looked up from germline, CDR1 is GTSNPN and CDR2 is SVGIG (reference sequence). Trimming removed 1 base from V and 1 base from J; junction bases left unmatched: 6. CDR3 length equals 15 residues. The CDR3 sequence: CAWSAGDSPNTEAFF. The CDR3 DNA reads as TGTGCCTGGAGTGCCGGGGACAGTCCGAACACTGAAGCTTTCTTT. Based on the CDR3 plus reference TRBV30 and TRBJ1-1, the full variable domain is SQTIHQWPATLVQPVGSPLSLECTVEGTSNPNLYWYRQAAGRGLQLLFYSVGIGQISSEVPQNLSASRPQDRQFILSSKKLLLSDSGFYLCAWSAGDSPNTEAFFGQGTRLTVV.

This clone was picked up a small number of times. This chain joins TRBV28 and TRBJ2-2; 7 positions agree with TRBD1. J lost 3 bases, V lost 7 bases, and 8 bases had no gene match. There are 15 residues in the CDR3. Germline CDR1 is MDHEN and CDR2 is SYDVKM. CDR3 residues: CASKRGHGDTGELFF. In DNA, the CDR3 is TGTGCCAGCAAAAGGGGGCATGGGGACACCGGGGAGCTGTTTTTT.

The chain has TRBV6-6 and TRBJ2-1; 11 nucleotides agree with TRBD2. The CDR3 has 20 residues. Trimming cost V 5 bases and J 4 bases; bases outside gene matches: 19. Germline CDR1 MNHNY, CDR2 SVGAGI (reference sequence). The CDR3 DNA reads as TGTGCCAGCAGTCCGCGTTTCTCCATTCAAGGGACTAGCGGTTACAATGAGCAGTTCTTC. Its protein product is CASSPRFSIQGTSGYNEQFF.

This sequence joins TRBV7-9 and TRBJ2-5, with a tentative D call TRBD1 (5 bases). Trimming left V 3 bases short and J 3 bases short, with 8 bases between. The CDR3 loop spans 13 amino acids. Germline V gene sequence: CDR1 SEHNR, CDR2 FQNEAQ (reference sequence). The CDR3 region is CASSFRAEETQYF. Here the CDR3 DNA reads TGTGCCAGCAGCTTCAGGGCCGAAGAGACCCAGTACTTC.